These T cell receptor beta chains were read from a single sample in a study of T-cell memory formation after mild COVID-19. From the 5' RACE reads, TCRdb called clonotypes with MiXCR, one entry per CDR3 protein. The data show 120,000 to 150,000 distinct CDR3 sequences, with about 5.5% seen just once and about 1.9% held by the top ten. Sequenced input: PBMCs or a T cell subset sorted from them (not recorded which). These receptor sequences come from an adult woman who had mild COVID-19 (a few samples of this study predate the infection). Cell type and time point are not known. CDR3s include the opening cysteine and the closing phenylalanine or tryptophan. A D gene is named only where the DNA matches it firmly. Clone sizes are given selectively: once, few, many, or a class where the clone is expanded.

17,TRBJ2-6,.,.,TRBV27,CASSLSLQGSGANVLTF,TGTGCCAGCAGTTTATCCTTACAGGGCTCTGGGGCCAACGTCCTGACTTTC
14,TRBJ2-7,few,.,TRBV5-1,CASSAGQTSYEQYF,TGCGCCAGCAGCGCGGGGCAGACTTCCTACGAGCAGTACTTC
14,TRBJ1-6,.,TRBD1,TRBV5-1,CASSQDRVGSLLHF,TGCGCCAGCAGCCAGGACAGGGTTGGTTCACTCCTCCACTTT
14,TRBJ1-1,many,.,TRBV7-9,CASSLNGRNTEAFF,TGTGCCAGCAGCTTAAACGGCCGGAACACTGAAGCTTTCTTT
12,TRBJ2-7,many,TRBD1,TRBV6-6,CASRTGENEQYF,TGTGCCAGCCGGACAGGAGAAAACGAGCAGTACTTC
13,TRBJ1-1,.,.,TRBV27,CASSLSGWTEAFF,TGTGCCAGCAGTTTATCAGGGTGGACTGAAGCTTTCTTT
14,TRBJ2-3,many,.,TRBV10-3,CAIKTSASTDTQYF,TGTGCCATCAAGACGTCGGCTAGCACAGATACGCAGTATTTT
18,TRBJ2-2,many,TRBD1,TRBV5-1,CASSLGHRDRGKTGELFF,TGCGCCAGCAGCTTGGGACACCGGGACAGGGGAAAAACCGGGGAGCTGTTTTTT
20,TRBJ2-5,few,TRBD2,TRBV9,CASSVEGRGSGRARMETQYF,TGTGCCAGCAGCGTAGAGGGCCGAGGGAGCGGGAGGGCCAGGATGGAGACCCAGTACTTC
16,TRBJ2-3,few,TRBD2,TRBV7-3,CASSLDSAGGTDTQYF,TGTGCCAGCAGCTTAGATAGTGCGGGGGGCACAGATACGCAGTATTTT